One and the same sample provided the 11 T cell receptor delta chains below, sequenced in a study of gammadelta T cells in human blood. TCRdb re-called clones from the RT-PCR reads via CATT. The sample lists over a thousand delta-chain clones; roughly 50% were seen once. Sequenced sample: Vgamma9Vdelta2 gamma-delta T cells from adult blood. Source of these receptors: a human donor.

A note on this clone: The protein TCRdb gives is from a much larger clone and does not agree with this DNA's translation at residue 6, likely a read error; the protein shown here comes from the DNA. The chain employs TRDV2 and TRDJ1, with D perhaps TRDD3 (5 bases). Germline CDR1 is GEAIGNYY and CDR2 is EKD. This CDR3 has 15 residues. Between the trimmed V and J ends, which lost 4 bases and 0 bases, there was a span of 14 bases. CDR3 bases: TGTGCCTGTGAGCGCCGGGGGCAGTACACCGATAAACTCATCTTT. Amino acids: CACERRGQYTDKLIF.

This clone is labeled as large. The chain joins TRDV2 to TRDJ1; 7 bases align to TRDD3. Germline assignment: CDR1 GEAIGNYY and CDR2 EKD. Trimming at V came to 0 bases and at J to 7 bases, leaving 13 bases not matched to a gene. The length of the CDR3 is 16 residues. CDR3 DNA sequence: TGTGCCTGTGACACCGTGGGAGTTCTGGGGGGCGCTAAACTCATCTTT. Protein: CACDTVGVLGGAKLIF.

By proportion, this clone is hyperexpanded. This specimen includes other DNA sequences encoding the same CDR3. The chain links TRAV38-2/DV8 to TRDJ1; D ambiguous. The CDR3 covers 14 residues. The germline gives CDR1 TSESDYY, CDR2 QEAYKQQN. Trimming stripped 4 bases from V and 0 bases from J, with 10 bases between. The CDR3 is CAYRGRMYTDKLIF. The CDR3 DNA reads as TGTGCTTATAGGGGTCGGATGTACACCGATAAACTCATCTTT.

Regarding this clone: This likely came from a read error, as a far larger clone is one base away. The chain carries TRDV2 and TRDJ1; 12 bases line up with TRDD3. This CDR3 comprises 19 residues. Germline lookup yields CDR1 GEAIGNYY and CDR2 EKD. The CDR3 sequence: CACDTLSGGYVAYTNKLIF. The DNA for the CDR3 is TGTGCCTGTGACACTCTCTCTGGGGGATACGTGGCGTACACCAATAAACTCATCTTT.

This clone is termed large. The same CDR3 also results from other DNA sequences found in this sample. The rearrangement joins TRDV2 to TRDJ4; 9 nucleotides match TRDD3. Trimming took 3 bases from V and 3 from J; bases not matched to a gene: 13. There are 16 residues in the CDR3. CDR1 and CDR2 (germline): GEAIGNYY, EKD. In DNA, the CDR3 is TGTGCCTGTGACGCGCTGGGGGATCAAGTGACAGGACCCCTGATCTTT. Its translation is CACDALGDQVTGPLIF.

Comments on this clone: A far larger clone differs by one base, so this is likely a read error. This sequence joins TRDV2 and TRDJ1; tentatively, D is TRDD3 (6 bases). This CDR3 spans 21 amino acids. CDR1 is GEAIGNYY and CDR2 is EKD in the germline V gene. V lost 0 bases and J 1 base, leaving 29 bases between the germline ends. The CDR3 reads CACDTITKTLGATDVTDKLIF. CDR3 coding DNA: TGTGCCTGTGACACCATAACAAAAACACTGGGCGCCACGGATGTCACCGATAAACTCATCTTT.

This clone counts as medium-sized. The gene calls are TRDV2 and TRDJ1, with TRDD3 matching 10 bases. The V gene's germline CDR1 is GEAIGNYY and CDR2 EKD. Trimming removed 0 bases from V and 6 bases from J; junction bases left unmatched: 27. CDR3 size: 22 residues. The CDR3 nucleotides are TGTGCCTGTGACACCGTGGAAGGTACTGGGGGATTTGGAATAGAGGAGAGAAATAAACTCATCTTT. Its translation is CACDTVEGTGGFGIEERNKLIF.

This clone counts as medium-sized. The chain employs TRDV2 and TRDJ3, with 7 positions matching TRDD3. V shed 2 bases and J 1 base; nucleotides not matched to a gene: 7. Germline CDR1 GEAIGNYY, CDR2 EKD. This CDR3 has 18 amino acids. The CDR3: CACDNTGDISWDTRQMFF. CDR3 bases: TGTGCCTGTGACAATACTGGGGACATTTCCTGGGACACCCGACAGATGTTTTTC.

Concerning this clone: A read error is likely here: a far larger clone is one base away. This sequence joins TRDV2 and TRDJ1, with D possibly matching TRDD3 (6 bases). Germline CDR1 is GEAIGNYY and CDR2 is EKD. This CDR3 has 17 amino acids. V lost 0 bases and J lost 1, with 17 bases in between. In DNA, the CDR3 is TGTGCCTGTGACACCGTGGAGGCTGGGGAAGGCACCGATAAACTCATCTTT. Protein product: CACDTVEAGEGTDKLIF.

In regard to this clone: One base separates it from a far larger clone, so it is likely a read error. The same CDR3 can be traced to other DNA sequences in this sample. The V call is TRDV2, the J call TRDJ1; D is unresolved. This CDR3 spans 15 amino acids. CDR1 and CDR2 from the germline V gene are GEAIGNYY and EKD. The DNA of the CDR3 is TGTGCATGTGACACTGTGTTGACGACCACCGATAAACTCATCTTT. Its protein is CACDTVLTTTDKLIF.

Details on this clone: Since a far larger clone is one base different, this is likely a read error. The chain joins TRDV2 to TRDJ1; TRDD3 aligns across 9 bases. The CDR3 totals 15 residues. The germline V gene has CDR1 GEAIGNYY and CDR2 EKD. V lost 3 bases to trimming and J lost 0 bases; unmatched junction nucleotides: 4. The CDR3, as DNA: TGTGCCTGTGACCGACTGGGGGACAACACCGATAAACTCATCTTT. As protein: CACDRLGDNTDKLIF.